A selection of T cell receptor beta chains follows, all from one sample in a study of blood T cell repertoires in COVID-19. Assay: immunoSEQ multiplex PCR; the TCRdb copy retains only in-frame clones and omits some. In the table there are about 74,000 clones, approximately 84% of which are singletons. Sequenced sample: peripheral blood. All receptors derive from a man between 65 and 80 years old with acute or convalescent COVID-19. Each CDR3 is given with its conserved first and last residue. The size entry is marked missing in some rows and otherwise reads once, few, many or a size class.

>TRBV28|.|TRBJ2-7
CASSLTSREQYF
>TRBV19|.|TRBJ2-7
CASSITTGSSYEQYF
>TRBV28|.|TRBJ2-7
CASGGYAYEQYF
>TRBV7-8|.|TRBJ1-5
CASSPGQGIDQPQHF
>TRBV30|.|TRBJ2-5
CAWRPGLAGVRETQYF
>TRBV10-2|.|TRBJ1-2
CASSPRQSNYGYTF
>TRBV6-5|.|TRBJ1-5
CASSQQGWNQPQHF
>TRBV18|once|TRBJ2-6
CASSASTGGSGANVLTF
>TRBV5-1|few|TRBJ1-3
CASSQAFSGNTIYF
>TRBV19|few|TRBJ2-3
CASSIRGGASEQYF
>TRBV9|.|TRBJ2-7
CASSPEASSYEQYF
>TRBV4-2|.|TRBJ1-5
CASSQGANQPQHF
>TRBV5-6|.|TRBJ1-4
CASSLVGRGTNEKLFF
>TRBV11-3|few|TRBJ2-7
CASSAQTGGQGEQYF
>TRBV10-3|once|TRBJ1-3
CAIGRDREDTIYF
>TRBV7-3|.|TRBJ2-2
CASRIQGTGSTGELFF
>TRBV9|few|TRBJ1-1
CASSSRDLSEAFF
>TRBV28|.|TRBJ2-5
CASSLGGLVETQYF
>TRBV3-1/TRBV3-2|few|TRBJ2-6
CASSFRWLGSANVLTF
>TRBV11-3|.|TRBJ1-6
CASSSGQSAPLHF
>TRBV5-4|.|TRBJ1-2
CASSLLGGLGSGYTF
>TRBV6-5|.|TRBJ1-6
CASNTPRGNNSPLHF
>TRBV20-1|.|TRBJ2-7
CSASVRGPTYEQYF
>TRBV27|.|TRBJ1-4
CASSSRQSLEKLFF
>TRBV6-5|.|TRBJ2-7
CASSVSGTGTYEQYF
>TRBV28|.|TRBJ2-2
CASSSPPGGNAGELFF
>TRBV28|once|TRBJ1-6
CASSPRTGRTPLHF
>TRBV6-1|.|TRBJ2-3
CASSEWVSGSPQYF
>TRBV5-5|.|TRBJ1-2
CASSLKGGAGYTF
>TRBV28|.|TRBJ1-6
CASSRRGQGWSPLHF
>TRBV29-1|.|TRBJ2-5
CSVGLAGKETQYF
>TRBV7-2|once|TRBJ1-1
CASSLQGNTEAFF
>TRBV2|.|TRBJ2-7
CASSDWDRGGDHEQYF
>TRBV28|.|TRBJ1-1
CASSLGAGKTEAFF
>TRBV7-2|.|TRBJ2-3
CASSPTSGGVGADTQYF
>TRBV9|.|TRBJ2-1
CASSVGWGTSANNEQFF
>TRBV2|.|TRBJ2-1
CASTSLSYNEQFF
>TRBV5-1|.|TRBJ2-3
CASGGGRADTQYF
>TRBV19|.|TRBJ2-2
CASRELANWGGELFF
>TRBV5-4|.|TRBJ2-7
CASSLWTSVEQYF
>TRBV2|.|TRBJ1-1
CATGGRGNTEAFF
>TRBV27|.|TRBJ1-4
CASSLRPQLGTTNEKLFF
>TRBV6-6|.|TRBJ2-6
CASSPGLAGPGSGANVLTF
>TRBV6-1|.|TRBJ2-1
CASSDQVPFYNEQFF
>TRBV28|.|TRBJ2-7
CASTRGGESNEQYF
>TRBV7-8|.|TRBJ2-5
CASSSRRGEETQYF
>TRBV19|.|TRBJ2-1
CASSIGRGSYNEQFF
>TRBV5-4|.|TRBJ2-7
CASSSGGKEEQYF
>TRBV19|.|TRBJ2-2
CASRDTGNTGELFF
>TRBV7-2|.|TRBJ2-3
CASRTTGADTQYF
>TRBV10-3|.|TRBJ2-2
CAISEIAGRSTGELFF
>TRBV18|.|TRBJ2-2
CASLTSGENTGELFF
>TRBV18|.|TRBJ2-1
CASSPWAGEFPNEQFF
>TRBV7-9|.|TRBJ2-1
CASSHGASGRLSSYNEQFF
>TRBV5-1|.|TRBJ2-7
CASSPVAGVGEQYF
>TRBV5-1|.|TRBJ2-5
CASSLTRQGWGETQYF
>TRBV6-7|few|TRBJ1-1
CASSYSRGTEAFF
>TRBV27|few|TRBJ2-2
CASMDRPSNTGELFF
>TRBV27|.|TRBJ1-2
CASSLSTGGGYTF